These 24 T cell receptor beta chains were sequenced from one sample in a study of T-cell reconstitution after alpha-beta-depleted transplantation in children. Researchers prepared the TCRbeta library using unique molecular identifiers, the study reports. TCRdb reanalysed the PCR reads using MiXCR and keeps one entry per CDR3 protein. Among approximately 170,000 distinct CDR3 sequences, 11% were seen once, and the ten largest hold around 13%. The sample consisted of PBMCs, taken before TCRalphabeta/CD19-depleted stem cell transplant. These receptors were obtained from a boy between 2 and 10 years old with acute myeloid leukemia, due to receive a stem cell transplant.

This clonotype was found many times. This chain links TRBV7-9 with TRBJ1-5; 7 nucleotides match TRBD1. The CDR3 runs 15 residues. V shed 0 bases and J 4 bases; nucleotides not matched to a gene: 3. Germline V gives CDR1 SEHNR, CDR2 FQNEAQ (reference sequence). The CDR3 protein is CASSLAGQLNQPQHF. Here the CDR3 DNA reads TGTGCCAGCAGCTTAGCGGGACAGCTAAATCAGCCCCAGCATTTT.

This clonotype was recorded many times. The genes are TRBV12-3 or TRBV12-4 and TRBJ2-1; D is unresolved. CDR3 length: 15 amino acids. Trimming took 3 bases from V and 3 from J, leaving 12 bases between them. The CDR3, as DNA: TGTGCCAGCAGTTTCCGGCAGCGATACTACAATGAGCAGTTCTTC. The encoded protein is CASSFRQRYYNEQFF.

The gene calls are TRBV18 and TRBJ2-7, with TRBD2 matching 10 bases. The V segment lost 3 bases and the J segment 3 bases; nucleotides outside the gene matches: 5. The germline V gene has CDR1 KGHSH and CDR2 LQKENI. The CDR3 is 15 amino acids. In nucleotides, the CDR3 is TGTGCCAGCTCACCGGGACTAGCGAGTCTCTACGAGCAGTACGTC. It translates to CASSPGLASLYEQYV.

This clonotype came up many times. The genes are TRBV21-1 and TRBJ2-7. TRBV21-1 is tagged as a pseudogene. This CDR3 contains 15 residues. The CDR3 reads CASSKAFYKPYEQYV. CDR3 sequence (DNA): TGTGCCAGCAGCAAAGCGTTTTACAAACCCTACGAGCAGTACGTC.

In this sample, this clonotype turned up many times. CDR3 amino acids: CASSVGRQGAYQETQYF. CDR3 DNA: TGTGCCAGCAGCGTAGGCCGACAGGGGGCGTACCAAGAGACCCAGTACTTC. The chain employs TRBV9 and TRBJ2-5, with 10 positions matching TRBD1. The junction had 5 bases not matched to a gene; V was cut back by 0 bases and J by 0 bases. The CDR3 runs to 17 residues. In germline, CDR1 is SGDLS, CDR2 YYNGEE. The full variable domain, its missing parts supplied by reference TRBV9 and TRBJ2-5, is DSGVTQTPKHLITATGQRVTLRCSPRSGDLSVYWYQQSLDQGLQFLIQYYNGEERAKGNILERFSAQQFPDLHSELNLSSLELGDSALYFCASSVGRQGAYQETQYFGPGTRLLVL.

This chain uses TRBV10-2 with TRBJ2-1, with D perhaps TRBD2 (6 bases). V was trimmed by 0 bases and J by 0 bases, leaving 12 bases between them. CDR1 and CDR2 (germline): WSHSY, SAAADI. There are 17 residues in the CDR3. CDR3 nucleotide sequence: TGCGCCAGCAGTGAGTCGGGGGGATTAAGCTCCTACAATGAGCAGTTCTTC. Translated, it gives CASSESGGLSSYNEQFF.

This clonotype was picked up many times. This chain connects TRBV7-2 to TRBJ2-5; D unclear. Germline V gene data show CDR1 as SGHTA and CDR2 as FQGNSA. The CDR3 has 13 residues. The V end was cut by 1 base, the J end by 0 bases, with 3 bases between. The CDR3 DNA reads TGTGCCAGCAGCTTAGTTTACCAAGAGACCCAGTACTTC. It yields the protein CASSLVYQETQYF. The full variable domain, its missing parts supplied by reference TRBV7-2 and TRBJ2-5, is GAGVSQSPSNKVTEKGKDVELRCDPISGHTALYWYRQSLGQGLEFLIYFQGNSAPDKSGLPSDRFSAERTGGSVSTLTIQRTQQEDSAVYLCASSLVYQETQYFGPGTRLLVL.

This clonotype was seen ten or more times. The chain couples TRBV20-1 to TRBJ2-7, with 7 bases that match TRBD2. The V gene end was trimmed by 3 bases and the J gene end by 5 bases; junction bases not matched to a gene: 4. The CDR3 spans 12 residues. Per germline, CDR1 DFQATT and CDR2 SNEGSKA (reference sequence). This chain's CDR3 is CSARRESHEQYF. The CDR3, as DNA: TGCAGTGCTAGGCGGGAGAGCCACGAGCAGTACTTC.

As for this clonotype: A much more abundant neighbour one base away suggests this may be a read error. The V and J genes are TRBV20-1 and TRBJ1-1, with TRBD1 matching 7 bases. The V gene's germline CDR1 is DFQATT and CDR2 SNEGSKA (reference sequence). The CDR3 runs 14 residues. The CDR3 region is CNARAPAGGTEAFF. CDR3 DNA: TGCAATGCTAGAGCCCCCGCAGGGGGAACTGAAGCTTTCTTT.

This clonotype was seen at least ten times. V is TRBV29-1 and J is TRBJ1-2, with D perhaps TRBD1 (6 bases). The germline gives CDR1 SQVTM, CDR2 ANQGSEA. This CDR3 has 13 residues. The ends were cut back, 0 bases at V and 4 bases at J, with 9 bases in the middle. The CDR3 region has the DNA TGCAGCGTTGAAGATCTGGACAGCTATGGCTACACCTTC. Translating it yields CSVEDLDSYGYTF.

This clonotype was seen at least ten times. This sequence joins TRBV7-2 and TRBJ2-3; 14 bases map to TRBD2. The CDR3 length is 17 residues. Germline V lookup: CDR1 SGHTA, CDR2 FQGNSA. Trimming took 5 bases from V and 4 from J; bases not matched to a gene: 8. In DNA form, the CDR3 reads TGTGCCAGCAGCGAGGGGACTAGCGGGGGTCTGGCAGATACGCAGTATTTT. Its translation is CASSEGTSGGLADTQYF. The whole variable domain, filled in from reference TRBV7-2 and TRBJ2-3, reads GAGVSQSPSNKVTEKGKDVELRCDPISGHTALYWYRQSLGQGLEFLIYFQGNSAPDKSGLPSDRFSAERTGGSVSTLTIQRTQQEDSAVYLCASSEGTSGGLADTQYFGPGTRLTVL.

V usage is TRBV20-1 and J usage is TRBJ2-1, with D possibly matching TRBD2 (6 bases). The CDR3 loop spans 16 amino acids. The germline CDR1 and CDR2 sequences are DFQATT and SNEGSKA (reference sequence). The ends were cut back, 3 bases at V and 7 bases at J, with 22 bases in the middle. The CDR3 region is CSARKDTGSGRNEQFF. The CDR3 DNA is TGCAGTGCTAGGAAGGATACCGGATCGGGGAGGAATGAGCAGTTCTTC.

In this sample, this clonotype turned up many times. At one boundary the junction diverges from the germline segment, which might be a read error. The CDR3 reads CAGSLMGEETQYF. The CDR3 DNA reads as TGTGCCGGCAGCTTAATGGGCGAAGAGACCCAGTACTTC. The chain combines TRBV7-9 with TRBJ2-5; D is unclear. CDR1 and CDR2 (germline): SEHNR, FQNEAQ (reference sequence). The CDR3 runs 13 residues.

This clonotype appeared many times. This chain joins TRBV14 and TRBJ2-1; no clear D. Trimming removed 3 bases from V and 7 bases from J, with 10 bases in between. Germline-derived CDR1 and CDR2 are SGHDN and FVKESK. This CDR3 is built from 13 residues. The CDR3 sequence: CASSQIVRNEQFF. The CDR3 DNA follows: TGTGCCAGCAGCCAGATAGTCCGGAATGAGCAGTTCTTC.

About this clonotype itself: Germline is not matched at one junction end, which may reflect a read error. The chain couples TRBV5-1 to TRBJ2-2; D is possibly TRBD2 (5 bases). Germline V gene sequence: CDR1 SGHRS, CDR2 YFSETQ. This CDR3 contains 15 residues. CDR3 in DNA: TGTGCCAGCAGCACGAGACTACTTAACACCGGGGAGCTGTTTTTT. It translates to CASSTRLLNTGELFF.

This chain connects TRBV20-1 to TRBJ2-3; 8 nucleotides line up with TRBD2. The germline V gene has CDR1 DFQATT and CDR2 SNEGSKA (reference sequence). The J segment lost 7 bases and the V segment lost 0 bases, leaving 9 bases of the junction unmatched. The CDR3 contains 15 residues. The CDR3 loop is CSARDGASGFYTQYF. The DNA of the CDR3 is TGCAGTGCTAGAGATGGAGCTAGCGGGTTCTATACGCAGTATTTT.

This clonotype was counted ten times or more. V and J are TRBV6-1 and TRBJ1-3; D is possibly TRBD1 (5 bases). The CDR3 runs 15 residues. V shed 4 bases and J shed 0 bases, with 10 bases lying between them. The germline V gene encodes CDR1 MNHNS and CDR2 SASEGT. This chain's CDR3 is CASSGQFPSGNTIYF. Here the CDR3 DNA reads TGTGCCAGCAGTGGACAGTTCCCCTCTGGAAACACCATATATTTT.

This clonotype was observed at least ten times. The rearrangement joins TRBV5-4 to TRBJ2-2, with 9 nucleotides matching TRBD1. Germline CDR1 and CDR2: SGHNT and YYREEE (reference sequence). The CDR3 loop spans 14 amino acids. V lost 1 base and J lost 8; bases outside the gene matches: 3. The CDR3 DNA is TGTGCCAGCAGCTTGTACAGGGGGCAAGGGGAGCTGTTTTTT. Its translation is CASSLYRGQGELFF.

V and J are TRBV12-3 or TRBV12-4 and TRBJ1-1; 9 bases match TRBD1. This CDR3 spans 15 amino acids. With V trimmed by 5 bases and J by 14 bases, 18 bases remained unmatched. For the CDR3, the DNA is TGTGCCAGCAGTGCGATTGACAGGGGGGGAACTGATGCGTTCTTT. Translation: CASSAIDRGGTDAFF.

This clonotype was seen ten or more times. The chain joins TRBV3-1 to TRBJ2-1, with TRBD2 identical over 14 bases. The CDR3 length is 15 residues. J gave up 7 bases and V 10 bases, and 9 bases lay outside the gene matches. Germline assignment: CDR1 LGHDT and CDR2 YNNKEL (reference sequence). The CDR3 here is CATEKGTSGRNEQFF. CDR3 nucleotide sequence: TGTGCCACCGAAAAGGGGACTAGCGGGAGAAATGAGCAGTTCTTC.

Ten or more counts support this clonotype. J is TRBJ1-3 and V is TRBV5-5; D is undetermined. Trimming left V 2 bases short and J 4 bases short, with 10 bases between. The CDR3 has 14 amino acids. The germline gives CDR1 SGHKS, CDR2 YYEKEE (reference sequence). Here the CDR3 reads CASSFSESGNTIYF. CDR3 coding DNA: TGTGCCAGCAGCTTTTCTGAATCGGGAAACACCATATATTTT. Full variable domain (outside the CDR3, taken from reference TRBV5-5 and TRBJ1-3): DAGVTQSPTHLIKTRGQQVTLRCSPISGHKSVSWYQQVLGQGPQFIFQYYEKEERGRGNFPDRFSARQFPNYSSELNVNALLLGDSALYLCASSFSESGNTIYFGEGSWLTVV.

This clonotype was counted a few times. The gene calls are TRBV5-1 and TRBJ2-1; D gene uncertain. Trimming removed 0 bases at V and 2 bases at J, with 6 bases between. The CDR3 has 14 amino acids. The germline V gene encodes CDR1 SGHRS and CDR2 YFSETQ. The CDR3 coding sequence is TGCGCCAGCAGCTTGGAGCCCCCCTACAATGAGCAGTTCTTC. This gives the protein CASSLEPPYNEQFF.

There are many counts of this clonotype. The CDR3 bases are TGCGCCAGCAGCGATACGGGACAGGCAAAATACGAGCAGTACTTC. Translated: CASSDTGQAKYEQYF. The genes are TRBV5-1 and TRBJ2-7; 8 bases match TRBD1. The trim removed 4 bases at V and 4 bases at J, leaving 10 bases unmatched. CDR3 length: 15 amino acids. Germline CDR1 and CDR2: SGHRS and YFSETQ.

This clonotype appeared many times. V and J are TRBV18 and TRBJ2-7; tentative D call: TRBD2 (5 bases). CDR3 length: 14 residues. V was trimmed by 1 base and J by 0 bases, leaving 7 bases between them. CDR1 and CDR2 (germline): KGHSH, LQKENI. The CDR3 loop reads CASSPRESSYEQYF. CDR3 bases: TGTGCCAGCTCACCACGGGAGAGCTCCTACGAGCAGTACTTC.